The sequence of this T cell receptor (beta chain) was determined in a study of blood T cells in healthy people across ages. Combining a sample-barcoded 5' primer with a J-beta primer mix, a second PCR ran for roughly 7 to 12 cycles. TCRdb analysed the 5' RACE reads with MiXCR anew, one entry per CDR3 protein. The table includes about 670,000 distinct CDR3 sequences, less than 45% detected once. Findings of the study overall: Comparison with aged donors showed that long-lived donors had more naive CD4+ cells and higher diversity. Per million T cells, the diversity of TCR beta decreased roughly linearly as age advanced.

There are many counts of this clonotype. Its specificity is unknown. Trimming removed 5 bases from V and 8 bases from J, with 11 bases in between. This CDR3 is built from 12 residues. CDR1 is SGHTA and CDR2 is FQGNSA in the germline V gene. The source material was blood. The receptor was derived from a man older than 75 in good health. This sequence joins TRBV7-2 and TRBJ2-3, with D tentatively TRBD2 (5 bases). In nucleotides, the CDR3 is TGTGCCAGCAGCCCCCCGGCGGGTACGCAGTATTTT. It codes for CASSPPAGTQYF.